These 17 T cell receptor beta chains originate from one sample sequenced in a study of T cell clones after liver transplantation. This table comes from immunoSEQ multiplex PCR, and its TCRdb copy is limited to in-frame clones, with some not included. The sample holds approximately 10,000 clones, about 76% seen once. The sample here was CD4+ T cells from blood, taken about 2.5 years after liver transplant. These TCRs come from a human patient who received a liver transplant. Some T cells may have originated in the graft donor.

This rearrangement joins TRBV21-1 to TRBJ1-3; the table assigns TRBD1, which was not confirmed against the DNA. TRBV21-1 is given as a pseudogene. The CDR3 contains 17 residues. The CDR3 coding sequence is TGTGCCAGCAGCAAAGCGCGACAGGGAGTTCGTGGAAACACCATATATTTT. Translated: CASSKARQGVRGNTIYF.

V is TRBV2 and J is TRBJ1-6; weak D call: TRBD1 (6 bases). The CDR3 runs to 15 residues. With 2 bases removed from V and 5 bases from J, the gap between germline ends came to 10 bases. The V gene's germline CDR1 is SNHLY and CDR2 FYNNEI. CDR3 loop: CASSEYWTDNSPLHF. The DNA for the CDR3 is TGTGCCAGCAGTGAATATTGGACAGATAATTCACCCCTCCACTTT.

This chain connects TRBV7-9 to TRBJ1-2; D call uncertain. The CDR3 extends over 14 amino acids. Per germline, CDR1 SEHNR and CDR2 FQNEAQ (reference sequence). The V gene lost 5 bases and the J gene lost 3 bases, with 13 bases spanning the gap. CDR3 in DNA: TGTGCCAGCAGCCCCCCTCAAGCATACTATGGCTACACCTTC. Protein: CASSPPQAYYGYTF.

The chain recombines TRBV5-4 with TRBJ2-3; a possible D gene is TRBD1 (5 bases). Germline CDR1 reads SGHNT; CDR2 reads YYREEE (reference sequence). The CDR3 has 14 amino acids. V dropped 9 bases and J dropped 1 base, with 15 bases sitting between them. The DNA of the CDR3 is TGTGCCATTCCTACGACACAGGGCACAGATACGCAGTATTTT. It translates to CAIPTTQGTDTQYF.

The CDR3: CSVIPGTLGETQYF. The DNA of the CDR3 is TGCAGCGTTATCCCGGGGACCTTGGGGGAGACCCAGTACTTC. The gene calls are TRBV29-1 and TRBJ2-5; D possibly matches TRBD1 or TRBD2 (5 bases each). Per germline, CDR1 SQVTM and CDR2 ANQGSEA. Between the trimmed V and J ends, which lost 5 bases and 5 bases, there was a span of 18 bases. This CDR3 is built from 14 residues.

This clone has a handful of counts. The chain joins TRBV2 to TRBJ2-2; possibly TRBD1 for D (7 bases). The CDR3 loop spans 17 amino acids. Germline CDR1 SNHLY, CDR2 FYNNEI. Trimming removed 5 bases at V and 7 bases at J, with 23 bases between. CDR3 bases: TGTGCCAGCAGTCCTTACCGACAGGGAGGTACGGTCGGGGAGCTGTTTTTT. This encodes CASSPYRQGGTVGELFF.

The CDR3: CASSLSSGGSYNEQFF. The CDR3 bases are TGTGCCAGCAGTTTATCTAGCGGGGGCTCCTACAATGAGCAGTTCTTC. The V and J genes are TRBV27 and TRBJ2-1; 9 nucleotides align to TRBD2. The germline gives CDR1 MNHEY, CDR2 SMNVEV (reference sequence). The CDR3 has 16 residues. Germline trimming cut 0 bases from V and 0 bases from J; bases unmatched to any gene: 0.

The rearrangement uses TRBV23-1 and TRBJ2-3, with D possibly TRBD2 on 5 matching bases. TRBV23-1 counts as an open reading frame of uncertain function. V lost 2 bases to trimming and J lost 4 bases, with 28 bases between them. The CDR3 consists of 20 residues. CDR3 loop: CASSQKAARAVYTTADTQYF. CDR3 DNA sequence: TGCGCCAGCAGTCAAAAGGCCGCGAGAGCGGTCTACACTACGGCAGATACGCAGTATTTT.

The chain has TRBV19 and TRBJ1-2; 11 nucleotides align to TRBD1. Germline V gives CDR1 LNHDA, CDR2 SQIVND (reference sequence). The V gene end was trimmed by 2 bases and the J gene end by 4 bases; junction bases not matched to a gene: 6. This CDR3 spans 16 amino acids. The CDR3 sequence: CASSIFGQGASYGYTF. The CDR3 region has the DNA TGTGCCAGTAGTATATTTGGACAGGGGGCGAGCTATGGCTACACCTTC.

The chain employs TRBV6-1 and TRBJ2-2, with TRBD1 matching 8 bases. This CDR3 contains 14 residues. Losses at the gene ends were 5 bases for V and 3 bases for J; bases not matched to a gene: 2. The germline V gene encodes CDR1 MNHNS and CDR2 SASEGT. The CDR3 loop is CASSTQGDTGELFF. The CDR3 DNA sequence: TGTGCCAGCAGTACACAGGGGGACACCGGGGAGCTGTTTTTT.

The V call is TRBV5-5, the J call TRBJ2-5, with D possibly matching TRBD1 (5 bases). CDR1 SGHKS and CDR2 YYEKEE come from the germline V gene (reference sequence). There are 14 residues in the CDR3. Trimming removed 0 bases from V and 0 bases from J, with 6 bases in between. The DNA of the CDR3 is TGTGCCAGCAGCTTGGGACAGAACCAAGAGACCCAGTACTTC. Translating gives CASSLGQNQETQYF.

This clone has more than one count but fewer than ten. This sequence joins TRBV15 and TRBJ2-7; D remains unclear. CDR1 is LNHNV and CDR2 is YYDKDF in the germline V gene (reference sequence). The V end was cut by 0 bases, the J end by 7 bases, with 13 bases between. CDR3 length: 14 residues. For the CDR3, the DNA is TGTGCCACCAGCAGAGATCAGGAGCTAGGGGAGCAGTACTTC. Translated, it gives CATSRDQELGEQYF.

The V and J genes are TRBV19 and TRBJ2-5, with D perhaps matching TRBD1 (6 bases). The ends were cut back, 5 bases at V and 5 bases at J, with 12 bases in the middle. This CDR3 has 13 residues. Per germline, CDR1 LNHDA and CDR2 SQIVND (reference sequence). The CDR3 DNA is TGTGCCAGTAGTGATCAGGGGCAGGAGACCCAGTACTTC. This encodes CASSDQGQETQYF.

The chain carries TRBV2 and TRBJ2-2; 9 nucleotides line up with TRBD1. The J segment lost 6 bases and the V segment lost 4 bases, leaving 6 bases of the junction unmatched. Per germline, CDR1 SNHLY and CDR2 FYNNEI. The CDR3 consists of 15 residues. CDR3 sequence: CASSVPGQGSGELFF. CDR3 coding DNA: TGTGCCAGCAGTGTACCGGGACAGGGCTCCGGGGAGCTGTTTTTT.

A word on this clone: This clone may be a read error of a much larger clone one base away. The rearrangement links TRBV5-3 to TRBJ2-7; the match to TRBD2 covers 7 bases. TRBV5-3 is marked as an open reading frame, function uncertain. This CDR3 has 14 residues. The CDR3 loop reads CASSLAGVGYEQYF. The CDR3, as DNA: TGTGCCAGCAGCTTGGCGGGGGTCGGCTACGAGCAGTACTTC.

The J gene is TRBJ2-1, the V gene TRBV30; maybe TRBD1 (6 bases). V shed 0 bases and J shed 9 bases, with 6 bases lying between them. Per the germline V gene, CDR1 is GTSNPN and CDR2 is SVGIG (reference sequence). The CDR3 totals 11 residues. CDR3 sequence (DNA): TGTGCCTGGAGTGTACAGGGTGAGCAGTTCTTC. Protein product: CAWSVQGEQFF.

The rearrangement joins TRBV30 to TRBJ2-3, with a possible D match to TRBD1 (6 bases). The CDR3 sequence is 15 residues long. V was pared by 2 bases and J by 3 bases, with 15 bases between. The germline CDR1 and CDR2 sequences are GTSNPN and SVGIG (reference sequence). In DNA, the CDR3 is TGTGCCTGGAGTTTCTGGGGGACAAGTACAGATACGCAGTATTTT. It specifies CAWSFWGTSTDTQYF.